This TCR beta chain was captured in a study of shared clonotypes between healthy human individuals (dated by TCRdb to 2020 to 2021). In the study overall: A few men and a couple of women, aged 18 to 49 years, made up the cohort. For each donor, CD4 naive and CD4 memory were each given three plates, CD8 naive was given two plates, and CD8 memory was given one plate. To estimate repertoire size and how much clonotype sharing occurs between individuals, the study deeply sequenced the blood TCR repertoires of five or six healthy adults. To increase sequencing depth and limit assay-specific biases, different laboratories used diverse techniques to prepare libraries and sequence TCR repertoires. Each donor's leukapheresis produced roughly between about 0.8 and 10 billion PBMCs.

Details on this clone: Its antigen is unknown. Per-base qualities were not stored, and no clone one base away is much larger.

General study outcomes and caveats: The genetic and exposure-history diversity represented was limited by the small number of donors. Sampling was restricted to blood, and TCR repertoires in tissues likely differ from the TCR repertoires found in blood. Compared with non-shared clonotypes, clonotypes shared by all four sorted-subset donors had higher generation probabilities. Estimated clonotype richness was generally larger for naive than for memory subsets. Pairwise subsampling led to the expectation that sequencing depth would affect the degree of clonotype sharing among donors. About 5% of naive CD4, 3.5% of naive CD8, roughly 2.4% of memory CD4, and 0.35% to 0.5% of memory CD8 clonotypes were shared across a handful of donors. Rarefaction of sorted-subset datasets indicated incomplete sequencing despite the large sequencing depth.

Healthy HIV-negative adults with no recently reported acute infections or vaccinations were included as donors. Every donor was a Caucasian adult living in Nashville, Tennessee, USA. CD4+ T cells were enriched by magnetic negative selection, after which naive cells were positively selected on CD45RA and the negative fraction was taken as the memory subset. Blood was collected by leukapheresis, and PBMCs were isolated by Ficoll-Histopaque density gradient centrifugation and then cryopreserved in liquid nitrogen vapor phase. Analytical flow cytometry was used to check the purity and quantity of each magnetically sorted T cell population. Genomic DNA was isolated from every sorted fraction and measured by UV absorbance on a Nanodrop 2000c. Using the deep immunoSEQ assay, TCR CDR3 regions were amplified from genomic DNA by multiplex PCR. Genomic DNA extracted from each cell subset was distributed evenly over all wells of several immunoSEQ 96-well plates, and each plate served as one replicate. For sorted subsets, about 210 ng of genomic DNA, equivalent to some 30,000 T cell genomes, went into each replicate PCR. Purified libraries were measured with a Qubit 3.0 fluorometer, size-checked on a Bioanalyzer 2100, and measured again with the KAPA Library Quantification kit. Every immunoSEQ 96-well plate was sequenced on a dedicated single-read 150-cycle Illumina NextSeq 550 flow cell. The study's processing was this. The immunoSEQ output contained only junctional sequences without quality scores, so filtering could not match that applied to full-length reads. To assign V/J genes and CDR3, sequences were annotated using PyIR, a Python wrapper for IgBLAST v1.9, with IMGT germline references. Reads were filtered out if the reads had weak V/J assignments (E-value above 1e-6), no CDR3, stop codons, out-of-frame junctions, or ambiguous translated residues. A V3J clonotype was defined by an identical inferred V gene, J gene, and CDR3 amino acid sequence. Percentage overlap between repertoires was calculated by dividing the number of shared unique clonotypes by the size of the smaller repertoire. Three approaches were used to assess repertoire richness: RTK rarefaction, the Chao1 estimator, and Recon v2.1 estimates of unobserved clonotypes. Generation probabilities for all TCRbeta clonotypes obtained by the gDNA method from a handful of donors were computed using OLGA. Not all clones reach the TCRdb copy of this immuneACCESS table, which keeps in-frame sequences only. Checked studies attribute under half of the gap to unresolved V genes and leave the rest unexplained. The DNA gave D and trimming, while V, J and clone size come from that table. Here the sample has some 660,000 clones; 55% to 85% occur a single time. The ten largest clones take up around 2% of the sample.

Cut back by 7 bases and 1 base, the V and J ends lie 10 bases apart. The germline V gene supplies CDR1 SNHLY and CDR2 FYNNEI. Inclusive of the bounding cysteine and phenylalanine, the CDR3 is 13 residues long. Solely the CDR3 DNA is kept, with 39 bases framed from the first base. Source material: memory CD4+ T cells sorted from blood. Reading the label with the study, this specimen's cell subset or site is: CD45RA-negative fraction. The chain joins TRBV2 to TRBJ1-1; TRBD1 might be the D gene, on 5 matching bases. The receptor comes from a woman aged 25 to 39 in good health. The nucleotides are TGTGCCAGCATCCGGGGCGGGAACACTGAAGCTTTCTTT. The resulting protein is CASIRGGNTEAFF.